Below, 13 T cell receptor beta chains from the same sample are listed, as sequenced in a study of T-cell reconstitution after alpha-beta-depleted transplantation in children. TCRbeta library construction was performed incorporating unique molecular identifiers. In TCRdb, the PCR reads were re-called with MiXCR into one record per CDR3 protein. The sample records hundreds of thousands of distinct CDR3 sequences, roughly a tenth being singletons. The input for sequencing was PBMCs, taken before TCRalphabeta/CD19-depleted stem cell transplant. The receptors derive from a child in the first two years of life with acute myeloid leukemia, due to receive a stem cell transplant.

In this sample, this clonotype turned up many times. The chain is built from TRBV5-1 and TRBJ2-7, with 10 nucleotides matching TRBD2. Germline V gives CDR1 SGHRS, CDR2 YFSETQ. The ends lost 5 bases at V and 2 bases at J; junction bases unmatched: 16. This CDR3 contains 18 residues. The CDR3 is CASSWRERSLAGAYEQYF. CDR3 bases: TGCGCCAGCAGTTGGCGGGAGCGGAGCCTAGCGGGGGCCTACGAGCAGTACTTC.

This clonotype showed up many times. V gene TRBV5-1 combines with J gene TRBJ2-7; the D gene is possibly TRBD1 (6 bases). Per the germline V gene, CDR1 is SGHRS and CDR2 is YFSETQ. V was pared by 2 bases and J by 2 bases, with 8 bases between. The CDR3 is 13 amino acids. Written as DNA, the CDR3 is TGCGCCAGCAGCTTCCGGGACACCTACGAGCAGTACTTC. Translation: CASSFRDTYEQYF.

This clonotype was found many times. This chain uses TRBV12-3 or TRBV12-4 with TRBJ1-2; D is unresolved. This CDR3 has 14 residues. V was pared by 6 bases and J by 3 bases, with 14 bases between. The CDR3 spells CASSPRRDYYGYTF. For the CDR3, the DNA is TGTGCCAGCAGCCCGAGGCGGGATTACTATGGCTACACCTTC.

This clonotype has ten or more counts. V usage is TRBV20-1 and J usage is TRBJ2-2, with a possible D match to TRBD2 (5 bases). This CDR3 spans 15 amino acids. Germline values: CDR1 DFQATT, CDR2 SNEGSKA (reference sequence). Deletions cut 6 bases from V and 1 base from J, with 15 bases between. Written as DNA, the CDR3 is TGCAGTGCCGAGGAAGTAGCGAGGAACACCGGGGAGCTGTTTTTT. This gives the protein CSAEEVARNTGELFF.

This clonotype was seen repeatedly, ten times or more. The rearrangement uses TRBV5-6 and TRBJ2-1; D uncertain. V lost 2 bases, J lost 3 bases, and 12 bases lay in between. From germline, CDR1 is SGHDT and CDR2 YYEEEE. The CDR3 is 15 amino acids. The CDR3 loop is CASSFYALDYNEQFF. CDR3 sequence (DNA): TGTGCCAGCAGCTTCTACGCGCTAGACTACAATGAGCAGTTCTTC.

This clonotype has ten or more counts. V gene TRBV18 combines with J gene TRBJ2-1; D is undetermined. V lost 1 base and J 7 bases, leaving 14 bases between the germline ends. Looked up from germline, CDR1 is KGHSH and CDR2 is LQKENI. This CDR3 is built from 15 residues. CDR3: CASSPLVGQENEQFF. DNA for the CDR3: TGTGCCAGCTCACCACTTGTCGGTCAGGAAAATGAGCAGTTCTTC. Full variable domain (outside the CDR3, taken from reference TRBV18 and TRBJ2-1): NAGVMQNPRHLVRRRGQEARLRCSPMKGHSHVYWYRQLPEEGLKFMVYLQKENIIDESGMPKERFSAEFPKEGPSILRIQQVVRGDSAAYFCASSPLVGQENEQFFGPGTRLTVL.

This clonotype was counted many times. This CDR3 reads CASSPRTSGINEQFF. CDR3 DNA sequence: TGTGCCAGCAGCCCCCGGACTAGCGGGATCAATGAGCAGTTCTTC. The chain combines TRBV7-2 with TRBJ2-1; 12 nucleotides match TRBD2. Trimming cost V 5 bases and J 6 bases; bases outside gene matches: 5. The length of the CDR3 is 15 residues. Germline V lookup: CDR1 SGHTA, CDR2 FQGNSA.

This clonotype was observed at least ten times. The chain joins TRBV20-1 to TRBJ1-5; tentatively, D is TRBD1 (6 bases). This CDR3 comprises 14 residues. The ends were cut back, 5 bases at V and 3 bases at J, with 14 bases in the middle. The germline V gene encodes CDR1 DFQATT and CDR2 SNEGSKA (reference sequence). The CDR3 DNA reads as TGCAGTGCTCGCCCCGGACAGTCCAATCAGCCCCAGCATTTT. It yields the protein CSARPGQSNQPQHF.

This clonotype was detected ten times or more. The chain joins TRBV20-1 to TRBJ2-1, with 8 bases lining up with TRBD2. V gave up 1 base and J gave up 7 bases; unmatched junction bases: 6. Germline-derived CDR1 and CDR2 are DFQATT and SNEGSKA (reference sequence). The CDR3 runs 14 residues. CDR3 sequence reads: CSARAAGAGNEQFF. The CDR3 DNA reads as TGCAGTGCTAGAGCAGCGGGAGCGGGGAATGAGCAGTTCTTC.

This clonotype came up many times. This rearrangement joins TRBV10-3 to TRBJ1-2, with TRBD1 matching over 9 bases. Germline trimming cut 0 bases from V and 4 bases from J; bases unmatched to any gene: 3. The CDR3 contains 15 residues. Per the germline V gene, CDR1 is ENHRY and CDR2 is SYGVKD. The CDR3 reads CAISESSTGGYGYTF. As DNA, the CDR3 is TGTGCCATCAGTGAGTCCTCGACAGGGGGCTATGGCTACACCTTC.

This clonotype was counted ten times or more. V usage is TRBV7-8 and J usage is TRBJ2-7, with a weak D call TRBD1 (6 bases). CDR3 size: 15 residues. CDR1 is SGHVS and CDR2 is FQNEAQ in the germline V gene. V shed 5 bases and J shed 3 bases, with 17 bases lying between them. CDR3 region: CASSPTSPGVYEQYF. In DNA, the CDR3 is TGTGCCAGCAGCCCTACCTCTCCAGGGGTCTACGAGCAGTACTTC.

The chain's CDR3 is CASSYSRGGAGGYTF. CDR3 DNA sequence: TGTGCCAGCAGTTACTCGAGGGGAGGTGCGGGTGGCTACACCTTC. The rearrangement uses TRBV6-5 and TRBJ1-2, with a possible D match to TRBD1 (5 bases). The CDR3 is made up of 15 amino acids. Trimming removed 0 bases from V and 7 bases from J, with 15 bases in between. The germline V gene encodes CDR1 MNHEY and CDR2 SVGAGI.

The table lists this clonotype with many counts. The rearrangement joins TRBV5-1 to TRBJ2-5; possible D gene TRBD2, 5 bases. Trimming removed 2 bases at V and 5 bases at J, with 10 bases between. Germline CDR1 and CDR2: SGHRS and YFSETQ. The CDR3 length is 13 residues. The CDR3 DNA is TGCGCCAGCAGCTTACCTAGCCAGGAGACCCAGTACTTC. This gives the protein CASSLPSQETQYF. Full variable domain (remainder filled in from reference TRBV5-1 and TRBJ2-5): KAGVTQTPRYLIKTRGQQVTLSCSPISGHRSVSWYQQTPGQGLQFLFEYFSETQRNKGNFPGRFSGRQFSNSRSEMNVSTLELGDSALYLCASSLPSQETQYFGPGTRLLVL.